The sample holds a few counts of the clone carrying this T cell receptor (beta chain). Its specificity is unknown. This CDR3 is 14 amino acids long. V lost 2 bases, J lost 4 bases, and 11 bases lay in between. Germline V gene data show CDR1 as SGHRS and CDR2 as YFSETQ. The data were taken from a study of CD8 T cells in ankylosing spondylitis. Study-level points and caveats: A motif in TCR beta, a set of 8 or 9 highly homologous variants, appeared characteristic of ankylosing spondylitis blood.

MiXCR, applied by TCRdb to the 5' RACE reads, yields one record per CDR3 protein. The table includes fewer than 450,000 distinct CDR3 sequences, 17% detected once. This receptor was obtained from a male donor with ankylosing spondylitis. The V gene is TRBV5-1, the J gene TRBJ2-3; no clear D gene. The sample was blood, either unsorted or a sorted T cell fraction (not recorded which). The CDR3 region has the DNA TGCGCCAGCAGCTTCGGTGTGAACGCAGATACGCAGTATTTT. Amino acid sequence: CASSFGVNADTQYF.